This T cell receptor (beta chain) was recovered during a study of blood T cell repertoires in COVID-19. Per the original methods: Estimates of nucleated cell counts were drawn from the amplification of reference gene primers. TCRdb's copy holds only in-frame clones and misses some; the assay was immunoSEQ multiplex PCR. D and trimming were read from the DNA, whereas the V and J calls and clone size are those reported in that table. The sample holds approximately 200,000 clones; around 85% are singletons and the top ten take approximately 19%. Germline V gives CDR1 SGHKS, CDR2 YYEKEE (reference sequence). The CDR3 sequence is 13 residues long. V was shortened by 3 bases and J by 4 bases, with 5 bases between the two germline ends. The cohort comprised adults aged roughly 18 to 90 years residing in approximately 25 US areas. Participants' own reports of clinical history determined their cohort assignment. Two negative PCRs, clearance, or symptom resolution were required of recovered Cohort 3 donors.

The V gene is TRBV5-5, the J gene TRBJ1-6; no clear D. The TCR sequence derives from a man aged 35-49 years who had recovered from COVID-19. The material sequenced was PBMCs or T cells enriched from blood (not recorded which). The CDR3 protein is CASSSLYNSPLHF. DNA for the CDR3: TGTGCCAGCAGCTCCTTGTATAATTCACCCCTCCACTTT.